A selection of T cell receptor beta chains follows, all from one sample in a study of cytomegalovirus exposure and HLA in healthy donors. The repertoire was sequenced with immunoSEQ multiplex PCR; TCRdb's copy has only in-frame clones and lacks some. The repertoire holds 65,000 to 85,000 clones, with less than 80% as singletons. Sequences were obtained from PBMCs. These receptors were collected from a middle-aged woman in good health and CMV-seropositive. CDR3s include the opening cysteine and the closing phenylalanine or tryptophan. D genes are given only for firm matches. Clone sizes are given selectively: once, few, many, or a class where the clone is expanded.

abundance	v_gene	j_gene	d_gene	CDR3aa	CDR3nt
few	TRBV29-1	TRBJ1-5	-	CSVAQGQSDQPQHF	TGCAGCGTTGCCCAGGGGCAAAGTGATCAGCCCCAGCATTTT
-	TRBV27	TRBJ1-6	-	CASRANNSPLHF	TGTGCCAGCAGAGCCAATAATTCACCCCTCCACTTT
-	TRBV7-9	TRBJ2-5	-	CASSLQETQYF	TGTGCCAGCAGCCTCCAGGAGACCCAGTACTTC
-	TRBV2	TRBJ1-4	-	CATRQEVNEKLFF	TGTGCCACCCGACAGGAAGTTAATGAAAAACTGTTTTTT
once	TRBV9	TRBJ2-7	TRBD1	CASSPGQGGYEQYF	TGTGCCAGCAGCCCCGGACAGGGTGGGTACGAGCAGTACTTC
-	TRBV28	TRBJ2-1	-	CASSIDRAGGEQFF	TGTGCCAGCAGTATAGACAGGGCCGGGGGTGAGCAGTTCTTC
-	TRBV4-1	TRBJ2-7	TRBD2	CASSQGPPGGPYEQYF	TGCGCCAGCAGCCAAGGCCCGCCGGGGGGGCCCTACGAGCAGTACTTC
-	TRBV5-1	TRBJ1-2	-	CASSLGSQGLDGYTF	TGCGCCAGCAGCTTAGGTTCACAGGGATTAGATGGCTACACCTTC
-	TRBV6-4	TRBJ2-4	TRBD2	CASNSTSPALVKNIQYF	TGTGCCAGCAACTCGACTAGCCCCGCGCTGGTCAAAAACATTCAGTACTTC
-	TRBV27	TRBJ1-4	-	CASSRAAGFEEKLFF	TGTGCCAGCAGTCGCGCTGCGGGGTTTGAAGAAAAACTGTTTTTT
-	TRBV6-6	TRBJ1-5	-	CASSSLGGDQPQHF	TGTGCCAGCAGTTCGCTAGGGGGGGATCAGCCCCAGCATTTT
-	TRBV7-3	TRBJ1-4	-	CASSFYSGPAGGATNEKLFF	TGTGCCAGCAGCTTTTACTCCGGGCCTGCCGGGGGAGCAACTAATGAAAAACTGTTTTTT
few	TRBV6-6	TRBJ1-5	-	CASSPSDQPQHF	TGTGCCAGCTCACCCAGTGATCAGCCCCAGCATTTT
-	TRBV14	TRBJ1-2	-	CASSPPDRYYGYTF	TGTGCCAGCAGCCCGCCCGACAGATACTATGGCTACACCTTC
-	TRBV27	TRBJ2-5	TRBD2	CASSSRGAQETQYF	TGTGCCAGCAGTTCGCGGGGGGCCCAAGAGACCCAGTACTTC
-	TRBV5-1	TRBJ1-5	TRBD1	CASSSGTGMFSHQPQHF	TGCGCCAGCAGCTCCGGGACAGGGATGTTTTCCCATCAGCCCCAGCATTTT
few	TRBV11-1	TRBJ2-3	-	CASSSSGTVQSTQYF	TGTGCCAGCAGCTCCTCCGGGACTGTACAGTCAACGCAGTATTTT
-	TRBV19	TRBJ2-1	-	CASSIDLRGNEQFF	TGTGCCAGTAGTATAGATCTCCGGGGGAATGAGCAGTTCTTC
-	TRBV9	TRBJ2-3	-	CASSVAPNTDTQYF	TGTGCCAGCAGCGTAGCCCCTAACACAGATACGCAGTATTTT
-	TRBV28	TRBJ2-7	-	CASTQGRDSYEQYF	TGTGCCAGCACCCAGGGCAGGGACTCCTACGAGCAGTACTTC
few	TRBV6-5	TRBJ1-1	TRBD1	CASKPGQGSTGTFF	TGTGCCAGCAAACCGGGACAGGGCTCGACGGGAACTTTCTTT
-	TRBV7-9	TRBJ1-2	-	CASSLGLNVGYTF	TGTGCCAGCAGCTTAGGCCTAAACGTGGGCTACACCTTC
-	TRBV6-7	TRBJ2-2	-	CASSGKGCGELFF	TGTGCCAGCAGTGGTAAGGGGTGTGGGGAGCTGTTTTTT
-	TRBV6-1	TRBJ2-7	-	CASITGTLGSYEQYF	TGTGCCAGCATTACCGGGACACTTGGCTCCTACGAGCAGTACTTC
-	TRBV28	TRBJ2-7	-	CASSEIYEQYF	TGTGCCAGCAGTGAGATTTACGAGCAGTACTTC
-	TRBV28	TRBJ2-7	-	CASSRRQGRGYEQYF	TGTGCCAGCAGCCGCCGACAGGGGAGGGGTTACGAGCAGTACTTC
-	TRBV2	TRBJ1-1	-	CASSEAIQGAGTNTEAFF	TGTGCCAGCAGTGAAGCCATACAGGGAGCGGGGACCAACACTGAAGCTTTCTTT
few	TRBV2	TRBJ2-3	-	CASRETGADTQYF	TGTGCCAGCAGGGAGACAGGCGCAGATACGCAGTATTTT
-	TRBV18	TRBJ1-1	-	CAITDSVGTEAFF	TGTGCCATAACGGACAGCGTGGGGACTGAAGCTTTCTTT
-	TRBV18	TRBJ2-1	-	CASSPTGNNEQFF	TGTGCCAGCTCACCAACAGGAAATAATGAGCAGTTCTTC
few	TRBV5-1	TRBJ2-3	TRBD2	CASSLEVAGGYSDTQYF	TGCGCCAGCAGCTTGGAAGTAGCGGGCGGTTACTCAGATACGCAGTATTTT
-	TRBV2	TRBJ2-5	TRBD2	CASSSTSGGGGETQYF	TGTGCCAGCAGCTCGACTAGCGGGGGGGGAGGAGAGACCCAGTACTTC
-	TRBV6-1	TRBJ1-5	-	CASSRGSDLSQHF	TGTGCCAGCAGTAGGGGATCTGATTTGTCCCAGCATTTT
-	TRBV7-2	TRBJ2-7	-	CASSPAYEQYF	TGTGCCAGCAGCCCCGCCTACGAGCAGTACTTC
-	TRBV5-4	TRBJ2-2	TRBD2	CASSWTSGGTNTGELFF	TGTGCCAGCAGCTGGACTAGCGGGGGGACGAACACCGGGGAGCTGTTTTTT
-	TRBV6-6	TRBJ2-6	-	CASSSEGAGANVLTF	TGTGCCAGCAGTTCCGAGGGGGCTGGGGCCAACGTCCTGACTTTC
-	TRBV29-1	TRBJ2-2	-	CSVDGPSGANGELFF	TGCAGCGTTGATGGCCCGTCAGGGGCCAACGGGGAGCTGTTTTTT
-	TRBV18	TRBJ2-5	TRBD2	CASSPEISGVIGTQYF	TGTGCCAGCTCACCAGAGATTAGCGGGGTCATCGGGACCCAGTACTTC
-	TRBV18	TRBJ1-2	-	CASSPADSFIYGYTF	TGTGCCAGCTCACCAGCGGACAGCTTTATCTATGGCTACACCTTC
-	TRBV5-1	TRBJ1-2	-	CASSPNQEAYGYTF	TGCGCCAGCAGCCCCAATCAGGAGGCGTATGGCTACACCTTC
few	TRBV2	TRBJ2-1	-	CASKEQSDEQFF	TGTGCCAGCAAAGAACAGAGTGATGAGCAGTTCTTC
once	TRBV28	TRBJ2-7	TRBD2	CASSLEREGSYEQYF	TGTGCCAGCAGTTTGGAGCGGGAAGGCTCCTACGAGCAGTACTTC